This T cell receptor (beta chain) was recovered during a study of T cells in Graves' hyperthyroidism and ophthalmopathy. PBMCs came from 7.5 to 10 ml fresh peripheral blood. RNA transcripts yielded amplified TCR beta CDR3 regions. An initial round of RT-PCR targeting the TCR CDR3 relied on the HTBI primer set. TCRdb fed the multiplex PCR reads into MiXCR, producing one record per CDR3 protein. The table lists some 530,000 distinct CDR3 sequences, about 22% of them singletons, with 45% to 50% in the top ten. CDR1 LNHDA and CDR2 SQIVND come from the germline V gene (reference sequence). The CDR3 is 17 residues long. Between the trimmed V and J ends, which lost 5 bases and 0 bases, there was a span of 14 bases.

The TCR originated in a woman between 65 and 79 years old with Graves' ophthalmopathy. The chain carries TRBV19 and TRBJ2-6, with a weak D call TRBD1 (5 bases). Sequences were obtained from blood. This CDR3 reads CASSPTVLVSGANVLTF. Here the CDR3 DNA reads TGTGCCAGTAGTCCGACAGTTTTGGTCTCTGGGGCCAACGTCCTGACTTTC.